This T cell receptor beta chain was sequenced in a study of blood T cell repertoires in COVID-19. Study at large: Both acute and convalescent COVID-19 samples were obtained from the United States, Italy and Spain.

Original data processing: Researchers report that nucleated cell counts were estimated from reference gene primer amplification. Profiled with immunoSEQ multiplex PCR; TCRdb holds only in-frame clones, not every one. V and J calls and clone size are as listed in that table; D and trimming were resolved from the DNA. The sample lists 200,000 to 300,000 clones, around 86% seen once, with about 1.6% in the top ten. This clone was found once. Germline V gene sequence: CDR1 LNHNV, CDR2 YYDKDF (reference sequence). The V and J ends lost 0 bases and 1 base respectively, with 15 bases between them. The CDR3 is 17 residues long.

The sequence was collected from a woman in her thirties or forties who had recovered from COVID-19. Sequencing was done on a sample of peripheral blood. The chain employs TRBV15 and TRBJ1-2, with D perhaps TRBD1 (6 bases). As DNA, the CDR3 is TGTGCCACCAGCAGAGATAGAGCAGGGGCAGATAACTATGGCTACACCTTC. Translation gives CATSRDRAGADNYGYTF.